This T cell receptor beta chain was documented in a study of cytomegalovirus exposure and HLA in healthy donors. Background on the study: Falling in the Caucasian-associated ancestry cluster were approximately 84% of approximately 400 genotyped donors.

V shed 3 bases, J shed 4 bases, and the junction held 6 bases outside the gene matches. The germline gives CDR1 SNHLY, CDR2 FYNNEI. The CDR3 contains 15 residues. Use of 60 Vbeta and 13 Jbeta primers characterized the PCR. Study processing details: As a later analysis found, there were about 80 million unique TCR beta chains, of which roughly 11 million were shared. Only in-frame clones appear in the TCRdb table, and some are missing; sequencing was by immunoSEQ multiplex PCR. The V and J calls and the clone size are those of that table, but D and trimming were determined from the DNA. The sample records 150,000 or so clones, 60% to 80% being singletons.

The chain employs TRBV2 and TRBJ2-3, with 8 bases aligning to TRBD2. The sequenced material came from PBMCs. The source is a woman aged 40 to 50 in good health and CMV-seropositive. CDR3 sequence reads: CASSDAGGPPDTQYF. CDR3 sequence (DNA): TGTGCCAGCAGTGATGCGGGAGGCCCGCCAGATACGCAGTATTTT.